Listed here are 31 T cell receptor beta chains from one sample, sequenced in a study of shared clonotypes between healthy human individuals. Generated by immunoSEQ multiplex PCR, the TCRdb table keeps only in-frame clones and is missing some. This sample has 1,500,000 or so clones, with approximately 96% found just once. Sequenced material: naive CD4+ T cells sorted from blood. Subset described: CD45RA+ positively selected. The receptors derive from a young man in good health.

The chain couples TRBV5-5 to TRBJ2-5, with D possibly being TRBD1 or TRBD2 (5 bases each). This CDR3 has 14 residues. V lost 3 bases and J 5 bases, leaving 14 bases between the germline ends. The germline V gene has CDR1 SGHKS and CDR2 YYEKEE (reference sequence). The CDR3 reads CASSSRGGFETQYF. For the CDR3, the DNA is TGTGCCAGCAGCTCCCGGGGCGGGTTTGAGACCCAGTACTTC.

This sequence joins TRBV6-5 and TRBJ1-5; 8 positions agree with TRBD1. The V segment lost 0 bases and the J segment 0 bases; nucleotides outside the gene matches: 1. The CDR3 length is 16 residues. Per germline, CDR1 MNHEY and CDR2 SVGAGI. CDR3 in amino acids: CASSYSTGGSNQPQHF. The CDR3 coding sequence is TGTGCCAGCAGTTACTCAACAGGGGGTAGCAATCAGCCCCAGCATTTT.

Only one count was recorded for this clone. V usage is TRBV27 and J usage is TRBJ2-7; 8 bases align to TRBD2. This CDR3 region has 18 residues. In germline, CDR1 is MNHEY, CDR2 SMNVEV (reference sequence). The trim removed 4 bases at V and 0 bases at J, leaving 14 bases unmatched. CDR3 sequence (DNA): TGTGCCAGCAGTTCCTCCCCGAGACTAGCGTCGAGCTCCTACGAGCAGTACTTC. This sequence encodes CASSSSPRLASSSYEQYF.

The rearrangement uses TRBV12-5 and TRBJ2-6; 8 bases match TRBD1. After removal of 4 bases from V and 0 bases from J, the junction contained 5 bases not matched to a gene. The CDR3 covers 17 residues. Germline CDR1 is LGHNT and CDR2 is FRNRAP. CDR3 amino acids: CASGSDRALSGANVLTF. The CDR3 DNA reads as TGTGCTAGTGGTTCGGACAGGGCCCTCTCTGGGGCCAACGTCCTGACTTTC.

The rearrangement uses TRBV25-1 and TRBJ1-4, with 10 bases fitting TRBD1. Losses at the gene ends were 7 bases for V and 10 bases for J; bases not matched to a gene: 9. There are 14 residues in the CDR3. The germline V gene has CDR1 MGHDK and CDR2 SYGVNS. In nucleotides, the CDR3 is TGTGCCAGCACTCTAGGACAGGGGGTAGGAAAACTGTTTTTT. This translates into CASTLGQGVGKLFF.

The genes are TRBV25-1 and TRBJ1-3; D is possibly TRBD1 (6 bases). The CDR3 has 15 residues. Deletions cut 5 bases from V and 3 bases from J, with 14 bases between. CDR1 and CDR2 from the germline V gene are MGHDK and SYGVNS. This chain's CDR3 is CASSQPGASGNTIYF. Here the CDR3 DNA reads TGTGCCAGCAGTCAACCGGGGGCTAGTGGAAACACCATATATTTT.

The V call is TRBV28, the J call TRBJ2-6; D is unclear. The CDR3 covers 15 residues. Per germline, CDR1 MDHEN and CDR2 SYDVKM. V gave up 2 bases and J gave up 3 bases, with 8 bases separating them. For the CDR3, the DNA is TGTGCCAGCAGTTTACGCGGAATTGGGGCCAACGTCCTGACTTTC. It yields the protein CASSLRGIGANVLTF.

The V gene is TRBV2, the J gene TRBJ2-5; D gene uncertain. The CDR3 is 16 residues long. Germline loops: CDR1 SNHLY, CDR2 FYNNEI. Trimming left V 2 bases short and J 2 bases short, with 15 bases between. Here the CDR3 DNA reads TGTGCCAGCAGTGAAATTTCGCCAGGCGGTCAAGAGACCCAGTACTTC. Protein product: CASSEISPGGQETQYF.

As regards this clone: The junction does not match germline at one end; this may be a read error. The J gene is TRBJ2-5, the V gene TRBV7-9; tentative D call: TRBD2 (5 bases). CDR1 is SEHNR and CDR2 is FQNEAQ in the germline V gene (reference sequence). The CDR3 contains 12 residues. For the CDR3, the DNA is TGTGCCAGCAGCGAACGGACCGGAGGATGGCACTTC. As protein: CASSERTGGWHF.

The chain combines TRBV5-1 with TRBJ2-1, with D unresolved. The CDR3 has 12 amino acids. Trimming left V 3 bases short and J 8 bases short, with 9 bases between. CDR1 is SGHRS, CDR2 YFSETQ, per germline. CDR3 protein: CASSSTQHEQFF. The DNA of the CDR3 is TGCGCCAGCAGCTCCACTCAACATGAGCAGTTCTTC.

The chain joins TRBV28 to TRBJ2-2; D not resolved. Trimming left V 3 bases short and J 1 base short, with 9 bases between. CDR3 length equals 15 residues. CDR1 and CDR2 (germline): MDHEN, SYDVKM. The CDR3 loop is CASSFRKGNTGELFF. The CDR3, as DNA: TGTGCCAGCAGTTTTAGAAAGGGGAACACCGGGGAGCTGTTTTTT.

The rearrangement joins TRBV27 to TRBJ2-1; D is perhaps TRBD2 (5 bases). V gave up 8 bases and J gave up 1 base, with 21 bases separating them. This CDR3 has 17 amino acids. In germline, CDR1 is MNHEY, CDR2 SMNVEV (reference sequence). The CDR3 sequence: CASSRVTGGSSYNEQFF. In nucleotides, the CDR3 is TGTGCCAGCTCCCGGGTCACTGGCGGGTCATCCTACAATGAGCAGTTCTTC.

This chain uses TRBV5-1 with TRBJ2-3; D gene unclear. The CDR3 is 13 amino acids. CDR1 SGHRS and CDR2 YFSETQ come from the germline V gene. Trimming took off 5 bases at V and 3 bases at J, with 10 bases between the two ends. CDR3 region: CASRSKGTDTQYF. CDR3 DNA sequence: TGCGCCAGCAGATCTAAAGGGACAGATACGCAGTATTTT.

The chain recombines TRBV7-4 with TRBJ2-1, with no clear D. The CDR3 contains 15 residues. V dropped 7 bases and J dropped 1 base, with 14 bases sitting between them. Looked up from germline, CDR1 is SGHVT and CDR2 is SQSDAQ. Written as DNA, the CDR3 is TGTGCCAGCACCATACTCCCGAGGTCCTACAATGAGCAGTTCTTC. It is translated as CASTILPRSYNEQFF.

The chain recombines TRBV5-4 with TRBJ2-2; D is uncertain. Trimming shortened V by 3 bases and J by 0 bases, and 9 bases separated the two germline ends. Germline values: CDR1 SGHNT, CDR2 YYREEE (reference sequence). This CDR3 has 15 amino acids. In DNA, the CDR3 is TGTGCCAGCAGCTACCCGAAAGCGAACACCGGGGAGCTGTTTTTT. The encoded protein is CASSYPKANTGELFF.

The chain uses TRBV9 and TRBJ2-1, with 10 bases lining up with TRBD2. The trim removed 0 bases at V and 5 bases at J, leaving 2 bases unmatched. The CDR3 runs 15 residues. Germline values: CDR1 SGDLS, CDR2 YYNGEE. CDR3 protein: CASSVAAGGNNEQFF. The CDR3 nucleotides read TGTGCCAGCAGCGTAGCAGCGGGAGGGAACAATGAGCAGTTCTTC.

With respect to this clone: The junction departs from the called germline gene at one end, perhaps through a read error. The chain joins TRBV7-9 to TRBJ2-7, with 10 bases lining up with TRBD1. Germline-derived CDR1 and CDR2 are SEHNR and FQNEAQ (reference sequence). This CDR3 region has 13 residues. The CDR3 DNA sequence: TGTGCCAGCAGCGAAAATATGGACAGGGGGAAGGCCTTC. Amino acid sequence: CASSENMDRGKAF.

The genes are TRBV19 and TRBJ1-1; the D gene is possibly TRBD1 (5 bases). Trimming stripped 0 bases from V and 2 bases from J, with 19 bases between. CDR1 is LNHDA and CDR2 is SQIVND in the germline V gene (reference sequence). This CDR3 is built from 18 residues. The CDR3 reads CASSIDVQGGSRNTEAFF. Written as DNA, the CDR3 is TGTGCCAGTAGTATAGATGTCCAGGGAGGGAGTCGTAACACTGAAGCTTTCTTT.

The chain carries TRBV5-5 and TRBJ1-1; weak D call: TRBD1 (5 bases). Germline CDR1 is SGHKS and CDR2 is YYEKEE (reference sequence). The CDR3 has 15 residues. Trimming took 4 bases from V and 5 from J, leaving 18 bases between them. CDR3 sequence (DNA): TGTGCCAGCAGCCCCTTTGGGGGTATTGGTACTGAAGCTTTCTTT. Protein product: CASSPFGGIGTEAFF.

The CDR3: CAIRVSPYEQYF. The CDR3 DNA reads as TGTGCCATCAGAGTGAGTCCTTACGAGCAGTACTTC. The chain recombines TRBV10-3 with TRBJ2-7; D gene uncertain. Per the germline V gene, CDR1 is ENHRY and CDR2 is SYGVKD. V dropped 6 bases and J dropped 4 bases, with 10 bases sitting between them. The CDR3 runs to 12 residues.

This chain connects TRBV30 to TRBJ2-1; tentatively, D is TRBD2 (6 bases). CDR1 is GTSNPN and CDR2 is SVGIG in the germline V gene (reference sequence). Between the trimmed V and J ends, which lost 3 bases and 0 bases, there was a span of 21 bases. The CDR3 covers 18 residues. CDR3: CAWRSGDLPSSSYNEQFF. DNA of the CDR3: TGTGCCTGGAGGTCGGGAGACCTACCATCGAGCTCCTACAATGAGCAGTTCTTC.

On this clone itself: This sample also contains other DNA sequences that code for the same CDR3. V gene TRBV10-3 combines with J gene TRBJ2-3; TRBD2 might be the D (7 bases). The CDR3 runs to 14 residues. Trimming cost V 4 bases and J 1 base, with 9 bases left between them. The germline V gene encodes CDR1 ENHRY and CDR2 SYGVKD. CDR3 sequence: CAISAGGGTDTQYF. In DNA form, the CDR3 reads TGTGCCATCAGTGCGGGGGGCGGCACAGATACGCAGTATTTT.

CDR3 amino acids: CASSEARDPRYNEQFF. The DNA of the CDR3 is TGTGCCAGCAGTGAAGCCCGGGATCCTCGTTACAATGAGCAGTTCTTC. V and J are TRBV2 and TRBJ2-1, with a weak D call TRBD2 (5 bases). The germline V gene encodes CDR1 SNHLY and CDR2 FYNNEI. V was pared by 0 bases and J by 4 bases, with 13 bases between. The CDR3 sequence is 16 residues long.

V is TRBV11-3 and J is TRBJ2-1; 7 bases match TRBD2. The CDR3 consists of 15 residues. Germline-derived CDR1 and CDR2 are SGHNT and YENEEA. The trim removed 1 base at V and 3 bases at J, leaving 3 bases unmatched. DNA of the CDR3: TGTGCCAGCAGCTTAGGCGGGAGACTCTACAATGAGCAGTTCTTC. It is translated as CASSLGGRLYNEQFF.

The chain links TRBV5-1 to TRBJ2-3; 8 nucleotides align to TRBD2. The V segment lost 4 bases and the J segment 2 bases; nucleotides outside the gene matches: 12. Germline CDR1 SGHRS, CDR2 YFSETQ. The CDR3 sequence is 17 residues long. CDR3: CASSAPRLARNTDTQYF. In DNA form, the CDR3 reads TGCGCCAGCAGCGCCCCCCGACTAGCGAGAAACACAGATACGCAGTATTTT.

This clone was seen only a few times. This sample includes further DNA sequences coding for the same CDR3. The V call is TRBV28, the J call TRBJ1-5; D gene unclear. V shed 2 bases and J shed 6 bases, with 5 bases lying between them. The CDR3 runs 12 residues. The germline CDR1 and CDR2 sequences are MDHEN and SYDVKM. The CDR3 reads CASSLGGQPQHF. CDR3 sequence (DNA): TGTGCCAGCAGTTTAGGTGGTCAGCCCCAGCATTTT.

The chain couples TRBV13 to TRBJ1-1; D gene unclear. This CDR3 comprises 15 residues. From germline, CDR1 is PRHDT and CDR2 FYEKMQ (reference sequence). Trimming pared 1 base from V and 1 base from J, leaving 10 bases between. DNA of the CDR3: TGTGCCAGCAGCTTAGTGCGGAAGGGGAACACTGAAGCTTTCTTT. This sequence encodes CASSLVRKGNTEAFF.

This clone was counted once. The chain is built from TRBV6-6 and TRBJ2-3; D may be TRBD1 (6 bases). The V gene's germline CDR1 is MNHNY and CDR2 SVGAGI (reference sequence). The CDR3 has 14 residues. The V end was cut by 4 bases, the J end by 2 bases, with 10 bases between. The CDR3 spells CASSLHRVTDTQYF. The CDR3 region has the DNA TGTGCCAGCAGTTTGCACAGGGTCACAGATACGCAGTATTTT.

CDR3 nucleotide sequence: TGCAGCGTGAGGACAGGGTATTACGAGCAGTACTTC. This sequence encodes CSVRTGYYEQYF. The chain uses TRBV29-1 and TRBJ2-7, with 8 bases aligning to TRBD1. The CDR3 is made up of 12 amino acids. Trimming at V came to 6 bases and at J to 4 bases, leaving 5 bases not matched to a gene. In germline, CDR1 is SQVTM, CDR2 ANQGSEA.

DNA of the CDR3: TGTGCCACCAGCACCCCCATGGGGCGCTACTACGAGCAGTACTTC. Translated: CATSTPMGRYYEQYF. The rearrangement links TRBV15 to TRBJ2-7; the D gene is possibly TRBD1 (5 bases). The CDR3 contains 15 residues. Trimming removed 4 bases at V and 3 bases at J, with 16 bases between. Germline values: CDR1 LNHNV, CDR2 YYDKDF (reference sequence).

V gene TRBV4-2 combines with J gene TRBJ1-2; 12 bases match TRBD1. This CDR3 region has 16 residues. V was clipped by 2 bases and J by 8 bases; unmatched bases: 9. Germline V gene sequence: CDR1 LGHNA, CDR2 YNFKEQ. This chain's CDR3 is CASSQNRGQGARGYTF. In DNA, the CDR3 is TGTGCCAGCAGCCAAAATAGGGGACAGGGGGCGCGGGGCTACACCTTC.